This is a list of T cell receptor beta chains from one sample in a study of patients and donors after allogeneic stem cell transplantation. Each CDR3 protein is one row after TCRdb ran MiXCR on the RT-PCR reads. This table has about 960,000 distinct CDR3 sequences, approximately 18% appearing once. Sequencing was done on a sample of blood, either unsorted or a sorted T cell fraction (not recorded which). These receptors came from a human donor who was either an allogeneic HSCT recipient or a stem cell or donor lymphocyte infusion donor (not recorded which). It is not recorded whose cells these are; they may come from a transplant donor. Both conserved end residues are part of each CDR3. The order of the fields is J gene, V gene, CDR3 protein.

J: TRBJ1-6
V: TRBV27
CDR3: CASGYRTSYNSPLHF

J: TRBJ2-1
V: TRBV11-3
CDR3: CASSSQGLATYNEQFF

J: TRBJ2-7
V: TRBV5-1
CDR3: CASSWTSDSYEQYF

J: TRBJ2-7
V: TRBV9
CDR3: CASSSLAESSYEQYF

J: TRBJ2-2
V: TRBV4-1
CDR3: CASREGQSTGELFF

J: TRBJ2-1
V: TRBV5-1
CDR3: CASSLGRLAGGPSSYNEQFF

J: TRBJ1-1
V: TRBV6-2/TRBV6-3
CDR3: CASSYPDRARQPAFF

J: TRBJ1-2
V: TRBV7-8
CDR3: CASSTVRGHYGYTF

J: TRBJ2-1
V: TRBV2
CDR3: CASIPLRGNEQFF

J: TRBJ2-3
V: TRBV12-3/TRBV12-4
CDR3: CASSFVTTSTDTQYF

J: TRBJ2-1
V: TRBV7-3
CDR3: CASSLRGQGLDEQFF

J: TRBJ2-1
V: TRBV4-1
CDR3: CASSTSGGASNEQFF

J: TRBJ2-7
V: TRBV20-1
CDR3: CSASVSGRARYEQYF

J: TRBJ2-5
V: TRBV5-1
CDR3: CASSLRGQGVETQYF

J: TRBJ1-1
V: TRBV12-3/TRBV12-4
CDR3: CASSPNQGRDEAFF

J: TRBJ1-2
V: TRBV5-1
CDR3: CASSLTFGGYTF